This TCR beta chain appears in the sequencing data of a study of regulatory T cells in long-lasting Graves disease. Findings and limits, study-wide: Persistent disease favored TRBV28, TRBJ1-2 and TRBJ2-5.

Library construction for TCR beta used iRepertoire HTBI primers and Arm-PCR of CDR3 regions. TCRdb fed the multiplex PCR reads into MiXCR, producing one record per CDR3 protein. Of under 250,000 distinct CDR3 sequences in the sample, around 21% are singletons; the top ten hold approximately 15%. V lost 6 bases to trimming and J lost 4 bases, with 15 bases between them. The germline V gene encodes CDR1 SNHLY and CDR2 FYNNEI. This CDR3 contains 15 residues. This clonotype showed up just a few times. Its antigen is unidentified. Since a much larger clone is just one base distant, this may be a read error. Time point in this sample: newly diagnosed GD, antithyroid drugs for less than 3 months. PBMC-derived RNA was used for the TCR library.

The clonotype originates from a female donor with Graves disease. Sequencing was performed on peripheral blood mononuclear cells (PBMCs), taken at new diagnosis, from a patient treated with antithyroid drugs. The chain joins TRBV2 to TRBJ2-2; possible D gene TRBD1, 6 bases. The DNA of the CDR3 is TGTGCCAGCAGCGTGGGAGACAGGTCCACCGGGGAGCTGTTTTTT. Translating gives CASSVGDRSTGELFF.